This T cell receptor (beta chain) was observed in a study of blood T cell repertoires in COVID-19 (dated by TCRdb to about 2020). At the level of the whole study: Collaborator samples came from the United States, Italy and Spain and covered acute and convalescent phases of COVID-19. Nearly every sample came with metadata listing a de-identified subject ID, COVID-19 status, age in years and sex. The repertoires were released in a freely available public database meant as a resource for research on the immune response to SARS-CoV-2. Where HLA class I and class II types were available, the types were taken from metadata supplied by the sample provider, not from assay-based typing. The material from the prospective study consisted of cDNA or gDNA derived from T cells, B-cell-depleted T cells, or PBMCs. Samples came from the ongoing ImmuneRACE study (first 160 participants) plus 1,254 subjects from 6 global collaborators. Subjects who had been exposed to COVID-19, were actively infected with it, or had recovered from it provided the deeply sampled blood TCRbeta repertoires that made up the dataset.

Comment on this clone: Its antigen has not been determined. Nothing much larger sits one base from this clone, and base qualities are not available.

The CDR3 numbers 15 residues from cysteine through phenylalanine. Left in the record is the CDR3 DNA by itself, 45 bases read in frame from the first base. Looking up the germline V gene yields CDR1 SGHRS and CDR2 YFSETQ. V is reduced by 0 bases and J by 2 bases, leaving a spacing of 6 bases between them. TCRbeta CDR3 regions were amplified from genomic DNA by means of the immunoSEQ Assay, a bias-controlled multiplex PCR. On the authors' methods: The number of nucleated cells in each sample was estimated from the amplification of reference gene primers within the assay. To quantify the absolute abundance of each unique TCRbeta CDR3 rearrangement, sequence reads were collapsed and filtered. Productive Simpson clonality was computed per sample as the square root of Simpson's diversity index over productive rearrangements. In TCRdb, the immuneACCESS table is reduced to in-frame sequences with V and J assigned. These tables do not hold every clone; where another copy was compared, an unresolved V gene accounts for under half, and the others remain unexplained. That table supplies the V and J calls and clone size; D and trimming were determined from the DNA. For this sample there are about 75,000 clones; approximately 88% appear just once. The ten largest clones take up over 6% of the sample.

The collaborating institutions used their own protocols to collect whole blood in K2EDTA tubes. For TCRbeta analysis, collaborator samples were shipped as frozen whole blood, as isolated PBMCs, or as DNA extracted from either sample type. General conclusions and limits of the study: How much clinical and demographic metadata was included differed by source and by participant, and the metadata was provided uncurated.

This receptor was taken from a woman aged 70-85 years with acute or convalescent COVID-19. What was sequenced was peripheral blood. This chain joins TRBV5-1 to TRBJ1-6; 6 matching bases give a weak D call of TRBD1. The CDR3 protein sequence reads: CASSLEGAYNSPLHF. Read as DNA, the sequence is TGCGCCAGCAGCTTGGAGGGGGCCTATAATTCACCCCTCCACTTT.